A single sample gave rise to the 7 T cell receptor beta chains below, sequenced in a study of brain T cells in children with intractable seizures. The time point was: blood from clinic visit 5 months post-surgery; TSC patient then seizure free. TCRdb's copy holds only in-frame clones and misses some; the assay was immunoSEQ multiplex PCR. Of hundreds of thousands of clones in the sample, nearly 95% were seen once. The source was peripheral blood, collected less than 6 months after surgery. The receptors were gathered from a boy less than two years old with tuberous sclerosis and intractable seizures.

This sequence joins TRBV7-2 and TRBJ1-2; no definite D call. CDR3 length equals 14 residues. Germline V gene sequence: CDR1 SGHTA, CDR2 FQGNSA. Trimming stripped 1 base from V and 0 bases from J, with 6 bases between. The CDR3 spells CASSLGAANYGYTF. CDR3 sequence (DNA): TGTGCCAGCAGCTTAGGCGCAGCTAACTATGGCTACACCTTC.

The chain has TRBV12-3 or TRBV12-4 and TRBJ1-2, with unresolved D. The CDR3 contains 13 residues. V was trimmed by 3 bases and J by 6 bases, leaving 11 bases between them. For the CDR3, the DNA is TGTGCCAGCAGTTTTCGGCCAGAACATGGCTACACCTTC. Protein: CASSFRPEHGYTF.

Only one count was recorded for this clone. This chain connects TRBV5-6 to TRBJ1-2, with D possibly being TRBD1 (5 bases). Trimming removed 0 bases at V and 4 bases at J, with 7 bases between. In germline, CDR1 is SGHDT, CDR2 YYEEEE. The CDR3 has 13 amino acids. CDR3 sequence reads: CASSLGQPYGYTF. The CDR3 DNA sequence: TGTGCCAGCAGCTTGGGACAGCCCTATGGCTACACCTTC.

The chain has TRBV29-1 and TRBJ2-1, with a tentative D call TRBD1 (6 bases). Germline values: CDR1 SQVTM, CDR2 ANQGSEA. V lost 6 bases and J 2 bases, leaving 17 bases between the germline ends. The CDR3 consists of 15 residues. The CDR3 sequence: CSVREVGTPYNEQFF. CDR3 in DNA: TGCAGCGTCCGAGAGGTGGGGACACCCTACAATGAGCAGTTCTTC.

This clone was detected only once. The gene calls are TRBV3-1 (or the pseudogene TRBV3-2) and TRBJ1-1; D is unresolved. Germline V gene sequence: CDR1 LGHDT, CDR2 YNNKEL (reference sequence). V was shortened by 0 bases and J by 0 bases, with 14 bases between the two germline ends. The CDR3 extends over 17 amino acids. CDR3 sequence (DNA): TGTGCCAGCAGCCAAGATGGAGCCTTACTCATGAACACTGAAGCTTTCTTT. This sequence encodes CASSQDGALLMNTEAFF.

The J gene is TRBJ2-3, the V gene TRBV20-1; D is possibly TRBD2 (6 bases). The CDR3 is 13 amino acids. Germline V gene lookup returns CDR1 DFQATT and CDR2 SNEGSKA (reference sequence). Trimming took 3 bases from V and 0 from J, leaving 7 bases between them. The CDR3 DNA is TGCAGTGCTAGTAGCGGCAGCACAGATACGCAGTATTTT. Its protein product is CSASSGSTDTQYF.

The chain joins TRBV9 to TRBJ2-6; D is perhaps TRBD1 (5 bases). Trimming removed 6 bases at V and 3 bases at J, with 10 bases between. This CDR3 has 14 residues. Germline V lookup: CDR1 SGDLS, CDR2 YYNGEE. The DNA of the CDR3 is TGTGCCAGCACCACAGGTCGTGGGGCCAACGTCCTGACTTTC. Its protein product is CASTTGRGANVLTF.